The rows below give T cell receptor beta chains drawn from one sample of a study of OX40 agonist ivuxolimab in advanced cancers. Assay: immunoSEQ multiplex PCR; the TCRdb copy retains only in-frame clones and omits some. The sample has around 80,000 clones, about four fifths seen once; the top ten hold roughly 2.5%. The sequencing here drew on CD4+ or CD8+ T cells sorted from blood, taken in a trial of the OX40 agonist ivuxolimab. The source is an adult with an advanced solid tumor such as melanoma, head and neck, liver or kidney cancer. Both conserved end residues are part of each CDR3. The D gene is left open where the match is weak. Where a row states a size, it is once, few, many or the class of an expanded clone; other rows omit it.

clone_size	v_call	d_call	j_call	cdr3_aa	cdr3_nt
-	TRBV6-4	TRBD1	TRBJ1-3	CARGQGNRAGNTIYF	TGTGCCAGAGGACAGGGGAATCGAGCTGGAAACACCATATATTTT
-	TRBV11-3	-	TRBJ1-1	CASSSGRQGTEAFF	TGTGCCAGCAGCTCGGGACGGCAGGGCACTGAAGCTTTCTTT
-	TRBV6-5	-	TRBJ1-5	CASRGSNQPQHF	TGTGCCAGCAGGGGCAGCAATCAGCCCCAGCATTTT
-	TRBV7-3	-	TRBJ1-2	CASSRRQDYGYTF	TGTGCCAGCAGCCGGAGACAGGACTATGGCTACACCTTC
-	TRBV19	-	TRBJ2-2	CASSGSPTWSGELFF	TGTGCCAGTAGTGGCTCACCAACTTGGAGCGGGGAGCTGTTTTTT
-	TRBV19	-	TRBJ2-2	CASSIQGRTGELFF	TGTGCCAGTAGTATACAGGGTAGAACCGGGGAGCTGTTTTTT
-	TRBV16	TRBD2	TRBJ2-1	CASSQEPSGGAVRQFF	TGTGCCAGCAGCCAAGAGCCCAGCGGGGGGGCTGTAAGGCAGTTCTTC
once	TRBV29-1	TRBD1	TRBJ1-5	CSMGFGQGSNQPQHF	TGCAGCATGGGGTTCGGACAGGGTAGCAATCAGCCCCAGCATTTT
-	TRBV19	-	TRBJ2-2	CASSMQGRNTGELFF	TGTGCCAGTAGTATGCAGGGGCGGAACACCGGGGAGCTGTTTTTT
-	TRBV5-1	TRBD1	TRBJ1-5	CASSRDSGNQPQHF	TGCGCCAGCAGCAGGGACAGCGGCAATCAGCCCCAGCATTTT
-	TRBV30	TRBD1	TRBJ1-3	CAWSVRRTGVFVDTIYF	TGTGCCTGGAGTGTACGCCGGACAGGGGTGTTCGTCGACACCATATATTTT
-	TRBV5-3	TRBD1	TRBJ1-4	CARSLGGQGALNEKLFF	TGTGCCAGAAGCTTGGGTGGACAGGGGGCCCTTAATGAAAAACTGTTTTTT
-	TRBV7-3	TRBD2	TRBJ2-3	CASSPKGSRLAGTDTQYF	TGTGCCAGCAGCCCAAAGGGCTCGCGACTAGCGGGCACAGATACGCAGTATTTT
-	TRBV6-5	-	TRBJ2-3	CASSNKRGADTQYF	TGTGCCAGCAGTAACAAGAGGGGTGCAGATACGCAGTATTTT
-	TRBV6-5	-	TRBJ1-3	CASMASGNTIYF	TGTGCCAGCATGGCCTCTGGAAACACCATATATTTT
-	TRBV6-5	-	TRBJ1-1	CATMGVRNTEAFF	TGTGCCACCATGGGGGTGAGGAACACTGAAGCTTTCTTT
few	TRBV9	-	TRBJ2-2	CASSDTLRDTGELFF	TGTGCCAGCAGCGACACCCTGAGGGACACCGGGGAGCTGTTTTTT
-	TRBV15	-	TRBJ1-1	CATSRPVGRNTEAFF	TGTGCCACCAGCAGGCCGGTTGGGAGGAACACTGAAGCTTTCTTT
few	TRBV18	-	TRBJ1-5	CASSAAQNQPQHF	TGTGCCAGCTCTGCCGCCCAGAATCAGCCCCAGCATTTT
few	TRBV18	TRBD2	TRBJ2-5	CASSPSLAGGNRETQYF	TGTGCCAGCTCACCATCCCTAGCGGGGGGGAATCGAGAGACCCAGTACTTC
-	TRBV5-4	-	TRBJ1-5	CASSRGGSNQPQHF	TGTGCCAGCAGCCGGGGTGGCAGCAATCAGCCCCAGCATTTT
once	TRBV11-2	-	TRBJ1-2	CASSPQGHLGPTF	TGTGCCAGCAGCCCCCAAGGACACCTTGGCCCCACCTTC
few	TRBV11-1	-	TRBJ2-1	CASSPPMGADYNEQFF	TGTGCCAGCAGCCCCCCTATGGGAGCGGATTACAATGAGCAGTTCTTC
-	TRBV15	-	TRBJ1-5	CATSTGFNQPQHF	TGTGCCACCAGCACAGGGTTCAATCAGCCCCAGCATTTT
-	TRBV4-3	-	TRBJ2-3	CASSQMDREGRGNTQYF	TGCGCCAGCAGCCAAATGGACAGGGAGGGCCGCGGGAATACGCAGTATTTT
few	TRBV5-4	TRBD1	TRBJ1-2	CASSLAGTGIYGYTF	TGTGCCAGCAGCTTGGCCGGGACAGGGATCTATGGCTACACCTTC
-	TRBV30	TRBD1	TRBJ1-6	CAWSGRDSRNSPLHF	TGTGCCTGGAGTGGCCGGGACAGCCGTAATTCACCCCTCCACTTT
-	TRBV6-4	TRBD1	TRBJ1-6	CASSDGQGRSPLHF	TGTGCCAGCAGTGACGGACAGGGAAGATCACCCCTCCACTTT
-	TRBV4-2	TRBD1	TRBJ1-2	CASSQDRPDRVGGYTF	TGTGCCAGCAGCCAAGATAGGCCAGACAGGGTGGGTGGCTACACCTTC
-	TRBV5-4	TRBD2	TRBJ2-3	CASSHRGGGFPDTQYF	TGTGCCAGCAGCCATCGGGGCGGGGGTTTCCCAGATACGCAGTATTTT
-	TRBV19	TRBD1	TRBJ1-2	CASSIAGTESNYGYTF	TGTGCCAGTAGTATAGCCGGGACAGAATCTAACTATGGCTACACCTTC
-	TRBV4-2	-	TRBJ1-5	CASSALVNQPQHF	TGTGCCAGCAGCGCCCTGGTCAATCAGCCCCAGCATTTT
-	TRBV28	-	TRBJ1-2	CASSFTIPGPGGGYTF	TGTGCCAGCAGTTTTACGATACCTGGGCCAGGTGGTGGCTACACCTTC
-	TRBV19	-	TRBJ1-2	CASRLLGADYGYTF	TGTGCCAGTAGACTCCTGGGGGCCGACTATGGCTACACCTTC
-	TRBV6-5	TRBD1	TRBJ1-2	CASSRTGTGVYGYTF	TGTGCCAGCAGCCGAACCGGGACAGGGGTCTATGGCTACACCTTC
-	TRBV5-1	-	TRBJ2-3	CASSPSGDRTDTQYF	TGCGCCAGCAGTCCTTCGGGGGATCGCACAGATACGCAGTATTTT
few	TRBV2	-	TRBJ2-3	CASSSTGFSDTQYF	TGTGCCAGCAGTAGTACAGGGTTTTCAGATACGCAGTATTTT
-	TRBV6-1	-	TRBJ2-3	CASKEGRQGSDTQYF	TGTGCCAGCAAGGAGGGGAGACAGGGATCAGATACGCAGTATTTT
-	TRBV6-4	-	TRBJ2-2	CASSEQGGIGELFF	TGTGCCAGCAGTGAACAGGGAGGTATCGGGGAGCTGTTTTTT
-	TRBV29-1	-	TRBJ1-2	CSVQREGGDYGYTF	TGCAGCGTTCAAAGGGAAGGGGGGGACTATGGCTACACCTTC
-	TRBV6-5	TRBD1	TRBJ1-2	CASTSGQGSFWGYTF	TGTGCCAGCACCTCGGGACAGGGGAGCTTCTGGGGCTACACCTTC
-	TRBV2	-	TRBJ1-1	CASSESSIAEAFF	TGTGCCAGCAGTGAATCCAGTATCGCTGAAGCTTTCTTT
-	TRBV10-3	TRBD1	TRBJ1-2	CAISSLGTGGYGYTF	TGTGCCATCAGCTCACTAGGGACAGGGGGCTATGGCTACACCTTC
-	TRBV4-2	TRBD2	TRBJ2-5	CASSQDAGAGGRETQYF	TGTGCCAGCAGCCAAGATGCGGGAGCGGGGGGGCGGGAGACCCAGTACTTC
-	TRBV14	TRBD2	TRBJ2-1	CASSHPGTRGKFF	TGTGCCAGCAGCCATCCCGGGACTAGGGGAAAGTTCTTC